One and the same sample provided the 27 T cell receptor beta chains below, sequenced in a study of T cell responses to AZD1222 COVID-19 vaccine. TCRdb keeps only in-frame clones here, not all; method: immunoSEQ multiplex PCR. The sample carries about 140,000 clones, just over 90% recorded once. This material consisted of peripheral blood, taken on day 0 of AZD1222 vaccination. These receptors originate from an adult in good health.

The CDR3 DNA follows: TGTGCCAGCAGTTTTGGTCCCAGAAGGGACACTGAGCAGTTCTTC. Translated: CASSFGPRRDTEQFF. The chain couples TRBV28 to TRBJ2-1, with D perhaps matching TRBD1 (6 bases). This CDR3 comprises 15 residues. The V end lost 3 bases, the J end lost 9 bases, and 18 bases lay between the germline ends. Germline V CDR1 and CDR2: MDHEN, SYDVKM.

The chain couples TRBV3-1 (or the pseudogene TRBV3-2) to TRBJ2-3, with D perhaps given as TRBD1 or TRBD2 (5 bases each). Germline V gene lookup returns CDR1 LGHDT and CDR2 YNNKEL (reference sequence). This CDR3 has 17 residues. V dropped 1 base and J dropped 6 bases, with 20 bases sitting between them. The CDR3 loop reads CASSQAWSGPRSDTQYF. DNA of the CDR3: TGTGCCAGCAGCCAAGCGTGGTCGGGACCCCGTTCGGATACGCAGTATTTT.

The chain recombines TRBV5-4 with TRBJ2-1, with 10 bases fitting TRBD2. Germline CDR1 and CDR2: SGHNT and YYREEE (reference sequence). CDR3 length: 17 amino acids. V shed 3 bases and J 5 bases; nucleotides not matched to a gene: 11. The CDR3 loop reads CASSSKKSGRADNEQFF. The CDR3 coding sequence is TGTGCCAGCAGCTCAAAGAAGAGCGGGAGGGCCGACAATGAGCAGTTCTTC.

The chain couples TRBV18 to TRBJ2-5; 10 positions match TRBD1. With V trimmed by 5 bases and J by 5 bases, 8 bases remained unmatched. The CDR3 has 15 amino acids. Germline-derived CDR1 and CDR2 are KGHSH and LQKENI. The CDR3 spells CASSDRDRGEETQYF. The CDR3 nucleotides read TGTGCCAGCTCAGACCGGGACAGGGGCGAGGAGACCCAGTACTTC.

The V and J genes are TRBV2 and TRBJ2-7, with 9 bases identical to TRBD1. CDR1 and CDR2 (germline): SNHLY, FYNNEI. This CDR3 is built from 13 residues. V lost 5 bases to trimming and J lost 13 bases; unmatched junction nucleotides: 12. CDR3 in amino acids: CASSQENRDREYF. CDR3 DNA: TGTGCCAGCAGTCAAGAAAACCGGGACAGGGAATACTTC.

The rearrangement uses TRBV30 and TRBJ2-2; D possibly matches TRBD1 or TRBD2 (5 bases each). The germline V and J ends were trimmed by 5 bases and 2 bases, with 15 bases remaining between them. The germline CDR1 and CDR2 sequences are GTSNPN and SVGIG (reference sequence). This CDR3 region has 15 residues. CDR3 in amino acids: CAWLGWGTNTGELFF. CDR3 in DNA: TGTGCCTGGCTAGGGTGGGGGACCAACACCGGGGAGCTGTTTTTT.

This clone came up once. The chain joins TRBV28 to TRBJ2-7; no clear D gene. Germline loops: CDR1 MDHEN, CDR2 SYDVKM. V was clipped by 2 bases and J by 4 bases, with 15 bases between them. The CDR3 totals 15 residues. The CDR3 DNA reads TGTGCCAGCAGTTTAATCGACCGATTGAATTACGAGCAGTACTTC. Translated, it gives CASSLIDRLNYEQYF.

The V and J genes are TRBV6-1 and TRBJ2-7; D not resolved. Germline assignment: CDR1 MNHNS and CDR2 SASEGT. The CDR3 is 15 amino acids. Deletions cut 2 bases from V and 6 bases from J, with 17 bases between. The CDR3 nucleotides are TGTGCCAGCAGTGAACTCGGTACCTCGGGCGCCGAGCAGTACTTC. It codes for CASSELGTSGAEQYF.

This sequence joins TRBV2 and TRBJ2-1; no clear D. The V end was cut by 4 bases, the J end by 0 bases, with 10 bases between. This CDR3 region has 15 residues. Germline lookup yields CDR1 SNHLY and CDR2 FYNNEI. CDR3 region: CASSVGQSSYNEQFF. The CDR3 DNA sequence: TGTGCCAGCAGTGTAGGGCAGAGCTCCTACAATGAGCAGTTCTTC. Full variable domain (rest looked up from reference TRBV2 and TRBJ2-1): EPEVTQTPSHQVTQMGQEVILRCVPISNHLYFYWYRQILGQKVEFLVSFYNNEISEKSEIFDDQFSVERPDGSNFTLKIRSTKLEDSAMYFCASSVGQSSYNEQFFGPGTRLTVL.

This chain joins TRBV5-1 and TRBJ2-7; D assignment may be TRBD1 or TRBD2 (7 bases each). Germline V gene sequence: CDR1 SGHRS, CDR2 YFSETQ. V lost 4 bases to trimming and J lost 7 bases, with 18 bases between them. This CDR3 region has 14 residues. The CDR3 DNA is TGCGCCAGCAGCGCCCGACAGGGAGCGGGGGAGCAGTACTTC. This translates into CASSARQGAGEQYF.

The chain is built from TRBV7-9 and TRBJ1-4; D not certain. CDR3 length: 14 amino acids. The germline V and J ends were trimmed by 3 bases and 12 bases, with 17 bases remaining between them. Germline lookup yields CDR1 SEHNR and CDR2 FQNEAQ (reference sequence). This chain's CDR3 is CASSFPGPLRELFF. The CDR3 DNA is TGTGCCAGCAGCTTCCCGGGTCCCCTGAGGGAACTGTTTTTT. The whole variable domain, filled in from reference TRBV7-9 and TRBJ1-4, reads DTGVSQNPRHKITKRGQNVTFRCDPISEHNRLYWYRQTLGQGPEFLTYFQNEAQLEKSRLLSDRFSAERPKGSFSTLEIQRTEQGDSAMYLCASSFPGPLRELFFGSGTQLSVL.

The chain has TRBV4-3 and TRBJ2-7, with D possibly TRBD1 on 6 matching bases. This CDR3 has 14 amino acids. CDR1 and CDR2 from the germline V gene are LGHNA and YSLEER. V lost 3 bases and J lost 6, with 15 bases in between. The CDR3 is CASSHRGHMGEQYF. In DNA, the CDR3 is TGCGCCAGCAGCCACAGGGGTCATATGGGCGAGCAGTACTTC.

The chain has TRBV11-3 and TRBJ1-4; 9 nucleotides line up with TRBD1. The CDR3 length is 19 residues. Germline CDR1 SGHNT, CDR2 YENEEA. With 5 bases clipped from V and 7 bases from J, the junction kept 20 bases outside the gene matches. CDR3 in amino acids: CASSLTPRGQQGASEKLFF. The CDR3 DNA reads as TGTGCCAGCAGCCTTACCCCCCGAGGCCAACAGGGGGCAAGTGAAAAACTGTTTTTT.

The chain uses TRBV5-4 and TRBJ2-2; 8 nucleotides line up with TRBD2. The CDR3 runs to 15 residues. V shed 4 bases and J 5 bases; nucleotides not matched to a gene: 7. Germline CDR1 reads SGHNT; CDR2 reads YYREEE (reference sequence). CDR3 nucleotides: TGTGCCAGCAGCCGGGGGAGCGGGAGAACCGGGGAGCTGTTTTTT. This encodes CASSRGSGRTGELFF.

The chain has TRBV19 and TRBJ2-7; no clear D. V was shortened by 3 bases and J by 6 bases, with 27 bases between the two germline ends. Per the germline V gene, CDR1 is LNHDA and CDR2 is SQIVND (reference sequence). The CDR3 spans 18 residues. The chain's CDR3 is CASSIRFDPVSTVGEQYF. CDR3 sequence (DNA): TGTGCCAGTAGTATCCGTTTTGATCCCGTCTCTACTGTGGGCGAGCAGTACTTC.

This sequence joins TRBV21-1 and TRBJ1-2. TRBV21-1 is a documented pseudogene. CDR3 length equals 11 residues. The CDR3 DNA reads as TGTGCCAGCAGCAAGACGGGAAGCTACACCTTC. It codes for CASSKTGSYTF.

The V gene is TRBV18, the J gene TRBJ2-7; TRBD1 matches at 10 bases. Germline V lookup: CDR1 KGHSH, CDR2 LQKENI. The CDR3 has 14 amino acids. The trim removed 1 base at V and 7 bases at J, leaving 4 bases unmatched. The DNA of the CDR3 is TGTGCCAGCTCACCACAGACAGGGGGCGATGAGCAGTACTTC. This encodes CASSPQTGGDEQYF.

The chain uses TRBV4-1 and TRBJ2-7; TRBD1 matches 7 bases. The germline gives CDR1 MGHRA, CDR2 YSYEKL. The CDR3 totals 12 residues. The trim removed 6 bases at V and 9 bases at J, leaving 8 bases unmatched. CDR3 amino acids: CASSPDRKGQYF. The CDR3 nucleotides read TGCGCCAGCAGTCCGGACAGGAAAGGGCAGTACTTC.

This chain links TRBV5-4 with TRBJ1-2; D gene ambiguous. CDR3 length equals 14 residues. The V end lost 0 bases, the J end lost 4 bases, and 10 bases lay between the germline ends. Germline CDR1 reads SGHNT; CDR2 reads YYREEE (reference sequence). The DNA of the CDR3 is TGTGCCAGCAGCTTGGACCGGGAGAGCTATGGCTACACCTTC. Translated, it gives CASSLDRESYGYTF.

This rearrangement joins TRBV3-1 (or the pseudogene TRBV3-2) to TRBJ2-7, with 8 bases that match TRBD2. The CDR3 has 19 residues. V shed 0 bases, J shed 3 bases, and the junction held 16 bases outside the gene matches. Germline CDR1 reads LGHDT; CDR2 reads YNNKEL (reference sequence). The CDR3 here is CASSQEPRRASGWSYEQYF. The CDR3 DNA reads TGTGCCAGCAGCCAAGAACCGCGTAGGGCTAGCGGGTGGAGCTACGAGCAGTACTTC.

The chain employs TRBV7-2 and TRBJ1-1; 7 nucleotides line up with TRBD1. Per germline, CDR1 SGHTA and CDR2 FQGNSA. Trimming cost V 5 bases and J 6 bases; bases outside gene matches: 9. The CDR3 consists of 14 residues. This CDR3 reads CASSPLAGGSEAFF. CDR3 coding DNA: TGTGCCAGCAGCCCCCTGGCAGGGGGGTCTGAAGCTTTCTTT.

This chain connects TRBV15 to TRBJ2-5; 8 nucleotides align to TRBD2. With 0 bases clipped from V and 2 bases from J, the junction kept 11 bases outside the gene matches. The CDR3 spans 18 residues. Germline V gives CDR1 LNHNV, CDR2 YYDKDF (reference sequence). Written as DNA, the CDR3 is TGTGCCACCAGCAGAGACTTAGCGGGACGAGAGAAGCAAGAGACCCAGTACTTC. This codes for CATSRDLAGREKQETQYF. Variable domain in full (rest from reference TRBV15 and TRBJ2-5): DAMVIQNPRYQVTQFGKPVTLSCSQTLNHNVMYWYQQKSSQAPKLLFHYYDKDFNNEADTPDNFQSRRPNTSFCFLDIRSPGLGDTAMYLCATSRDLAGREKQETQYFGPGTRLLVL.

The V call is TRBV14, the J call TRBJ2-3; 11 nucleotides match TRBD1. Looked up from germline, CDR1 is SGHDN and CDR2 is FVKESK. V was pared by 4 bases and J by 5 bases, with 14 bases of the junction left unmatched. The CDR3 contains 18 residues. The CDR3: CASSRLVSRDRGGDTQYF. The CDR3 DNA reads TGTGCCAGCAGCCGCCTTGTGAGCCGGGACAGGGGGGGAGATACGCAGTATTTT.

The V call is TRBV4-1, the J call TRBJ2-1, with TRBD1 matching 7 bases. The CDR3 length is 17 residues. V shed 0 bases and J 5 bases; nucleotides not matched to a gene: 10. Germline V lookup: CDR1 MGHRA, CDR2 YSYEKL. Here the CDR3 DNA reads TGCGCCAGCAGCCAAGACCGAACAGGGGTTTACGACAATGAGCAGTTCTTC. Residues: CASSQDRTGVYDNEQFF.

V gene TRBV23-1 combines with J gene TRBJ2-7; 8 bases are a match to TRBD2. TRBV23-1 is designated an ORF whose function remains uncertain. This CDR3 contains 16 residues. The trim removed 3 bases at V and 6 bases at J, leaving 13 bases unmatched. The CDR3 loop reads CASSHPGLGIPSEQYF. The CDR3 DNA is TGCGCCAGCAGTCACCCGGGACTAGGGATCCCGTCCGAGCAGTACTTC.

The rearrangement uses TRBV30 and TRBJ1-4; unclear D gene. The CDR3 contains 14 residues. V was shortened by 4 bases and J by 0 bases, with 9 bases between the two germline ends. Germline CDR1 GTSNPN, CDR2 SVGIG (reference sequence). Written as DNA, the CDR3 is TGTGCCTGGACAGTGTCTGCAACTAATGAAAAACTGTTTTTT. Protein product: CAWTVSATNEKLFF.

This clone was detected many times. The rearrangement joins TRBV5-1 to TRBJ2-1; perhaps D is TRBD1 or TRBD2 (5 bases each). Per germline, CDR1 SGHRS and CDR2 YFSETQ. V lost 4 bases to trimming and J lost 2 bases, with 7 bases between them. The CDR3 covers 13 residues. DNA for the CDR3: TGCGCCAGCAGCCCGGGGCCCTACAATGAGCAGTTCTTC. Translating it yields CASSPGPYNEQFF.